These 9 T cell receptor beta chains were all obtained from the same sample, sequenced in a study of response to subunit inactivated influenza vaccine (dated by TCRdb to the late 2010s). Receptor amplification or capture employed RT-PCR. Sequenced using an Illumina HiSeq 2500. TCRdb reprocessed the public reads (quality trimming at Q25 with fastp, clone calling with MiXCR) and kept in-frame beta chains. Entries are consolidated by CDR3 protein sequence, retaining the most common genes and DNA. A total of some 570,000 distinct CDR3 sequences appear in this sample, around 11% of them only once. The ten largest clones represent more than 9.5% of the sample. The sample was also reused in another study, on T cells expressing NK-cell markers. As the second paper documents: TCR beta cDNA libraries were made by 5'RACE template switching that added a universal primer site and unique molecular identifiers.

Sequences were derived from PBMCs from blood, sampled on the day of vaccination. These receptors were taken from a man aged 50 or older who received an inactivated influenza vaccine. Donor details come from another sample of the same person, matched by shared clones.

This chain links TRBV29-1 with TRBJ2-3; D is possibly TRBD2 (7 bases). This CDR3 is built from 14 residues. Germline CDR1 SQVTM, CDR2 ANQGSEA. V was clipped by 5 bases and J by 1 base, with 13 bases between them. As DNA, the CDR3 is TGCAGCGTTAGGGGGGGCTTACGCACAGATACGCAGTATTTT. Translated: CSVRGGLRTDTQYF.

The rearrangement links TRBV3-1 to TRBJ1-6; TRBD1 agrees at 7 bases. CDR3 length: 14 amino acids. The V segment lost 5 bases and the J segment 6 bases; nucleotides outside the gene matches: 4. CDR1 and CDR2 from the germline V gene are LGHDT and YNNKEL (reference sequence). Written as DNA, the CDR3 is TGTGCCAGCAGCTCCGGGACAGCTAATTCACCCCTCCACTTT. The encoded protein is CASSSGTANSPLHF.

The CDR3 DNA reads TGTGCCAGCAGCTTAGAGGGCTTCGACAATGAGCAGTTCTTC. Translation gives CASSLEGFDNEQFF. The gene calls are TRBV7-8 and TRBJ2-1, with unresolved D. Germline V lookup: CDR1 SGHVS, CDR2 FQNEAQ. The V end lost 1 base, the J end lost 5 bases, and 9 bases lay between the germline ends. The CDR3 sequence is 14 residues long.

This clonotype was counted only a few times. In DNA form, the CDR3 reads TGTGCCAGCAACGGGGACTCGATGGGATCTGGAAACACCATATATTTT. It codes for CASNGDSMGSGNTIYF. The chain has TRBV6-1 and TRBJ1-3, with D perhaps TRBD1 (5 bases). Trimming pared 7 bases from V and 1 base from J, leaving 17 bases between. Germline V gene data show CDR1 as MNHNS and CDR2 as SASEGT. The CDR3 sequence is 16 residues long.

The chain couples TRBV6-1 to TRBJ2-1; 14 bases match TRBD2. V lost 6 bases, J lost 11 bases, and 12 bases stayed unmatched. In germline, CDR1 is MNHNS, CDR2 SASEGT. The CDR3 consists of 16 residues. The CDR3 protein is CASRRPGLAGASQQFF. The CDR3 DNA reads TGTGCCAGCAGACGGCCGGGACTAGCGGGAGCGAGTCAGCAGTTCTTC.

This clonotype showed up just a few times. CDR3 DNA sequence: TGCAGCGTTGGTCGCGACTGGGGGGAGCAGTACTTC. Residues: CSVGRDWGEQYF. The V call is TRBV29-1, the J call TRBJ2-7; D may be TRBD1 or TRBD2 (5 bases each). V lost 4 bases to trimming and J lost 7 bases, with 14 bases between them. The germline V gene encodes CDR1 SQVTM and CDR2 ANQGSEA. The CDR3 totals 12 residues.

The genes are TRBV12-3 or TRBV12-4 and TRBJ2-1; D is uncertain. V lost 0 bases and J 12 bases, leaving 12 bases between the germline ends. CDR3 length: 13 amino acids. CDR3 sequence reads: CASSLATRAGQFF. CDR3 DNA sequence: TGTGCCAGCAGTTTAGCGACTCGGGCAGGGCAGTTCTTC.

This chain uses TRBV12-3 or TRBV12-4 with TRBJ2-1, with 7 bases lining up with TRBD2. The CDR3 spans 18 residues. The V gene end was trimmed by 0 bases and the J gene end by 1 base; junction bases not matched to a gene: 9. CDR3 nucleotide sequence: TGTGCCAGCAGTTTAGCGGCGGGAGCCGTATGGTCCTACAATGAGCAGTTCTTC. Amino acid sequence: CASSLAAGAVWSYNEQFF.

J is TRBJ2-1 and V is TRBV20-1; 7 nucleotides align to TRBD2. CDR3 length: 15 residues. The V gene's germline CDR1 is DFQATT and CDR2 SNEGSKA (reference sequence). Trimming cost V 5 bases and J 8 bases; bases outside gene matches: 15. In nucleotides, the CDR3 is TGCAGTGCTGGAGTTGGCGGGAGTATTAGGTATGAGCAGTTCTTC. Its translation is CSAGVGGSIRYEQFF.